Following are 17 T cell receptor beta chains from one sample sequenced in a study of blood T cells in healthy people across ages. Using a J-beta primer mix together with a sample-barcoded 5' primer, a second PCR was run for roughly 7 to 11 cycles. TCRdb recomputed calls from the 5' RACE reads with MiXCR, one row per CDR3 protein. The table includes 800,000 to 1,000,000 distinct CDR3 sequences, about 48% detected once. Sequences were obtained from blood. The receptors stem from a young man in good health.

The rearrangement links TRBV5-5 to TRBJ2-6; D is uncertain. Germline CDR1 reads SGHKS; CDR2 reads YYEKEE (reference sequence). V was clipped by 0 bases and J by 0 bases, with 4 bases between them. The CDR3 runs 15 residues. The CDR3 here is CASSLAPSGANVLTF. Here the CDR3 DNA reads TGTGCCAGCAGCTTGGCTCCCTCTGGGGCCAACGTCCTGACTTTC.

This clonotype was seen a few times. V is TRBV6-5 and J is TRBJ2-1; TRBD2 matches 8 bases. Germline loops: CDR1 MNHEY, CDR2 SVGAGI. The CDR3 runs 14 residues. The V and J ends lost 6 bases and 7 bases, in that order; junction bases with no gene match: 8. This CDR3 reads CASRKTGGRNEQFF. As DNA, the CDR3 is TGTGCCAGCAGGAAAACGGGCGGGAGGAATGAGCAGTTCTTC.

The genes are TRBV9 and TRBJ1-3; D gene uncertain. This CDR3 contains 16 residues. Looked up from germline, CDR1 is SGDLS and CDR2 is YYNGEE. V lost 0 bases and J lost 0, with 10 bases in between. The chain's CDR3 is CASSVAAEPSGNTIYF. DNA for the CDR3: TGTGCCAGCAGCGTAGCTGCTGAGCCCTCTGGAAACACCATATATTTT.

This rearrangement joins TRBV3-1 to TRBJ2-3; TRBD1 or TRBD2 may be the D gene (5 bases each). The CDR3 runs 18 residues. Trimming pared 1 base from V and 0 bases from J, leaving 17 bases between. The V gene's germline CDR1 is LGHDT and CDR2 YNNKEL (reference sequence). CDR3 sequence reads: CASSQAIQWGPSTDTQYF. The CDR3 DNA sequence: TGTGCCAGCAGCCAAGCGATTCAGTGGGGACCCAGCACAGATACGCAGTATTTT.

J is TRBJ1-6 and V is TRBV5-1; possible D gene TRBD1, 5 bases. CDR1 is SGHRS and CDR2 is YFSETQ in the germline V gene. This CDR3 is 16 amino acids long. The ends were cut back, 0 bases at V and 3 bases at J, with 10 bases in the middle. CDR3: CASSLDTGLYNSPLHF. The CDR3 DNA reads as TGCGCCAGCAGCTTGGATACGGGACTCTATAATTCACCCCTCCACTTT.

V usage is TRBV11-3 and J usage is TRBJ2-7, with 8 nucleotides matching TRBD2. CDR3 length equals 15 residues. The germline V gene has CDR1 SGHNT and CDR2 YENEEA. Trimming took 5 bases from V and 2 from J; bases not matched to a gene: 8. CDR3 amino acids: CASSESGGPPYEQYF. CDR3 in DNA: TGTGCCAGCAGCGAAAGCGGGGGCCCTCCCTACGAGCAGTACTTC.

Ten or more counts support this clonotype. This chain uses TRBV5-1 with TRBJ2-7; 8 bases align to TRBD1. The CDR3 extends over 14 amino acids. The V and J ends lost 4 bases and 1 base, in that order; junction bases with no gene match: 4. CDR1 and CDR2 from the germline V gene are SGHRS and YFSETQ. The CDR3 sequence: CASSPRQGSYEQYF. The CDR3 DNA reads TGCGCCAGCAGCCCCAGACAGGGGTCCTACGAGCAGTACTTC.

Comments on this clonotype: The junction and the germline gene differ at one end; a read error may be behind it. V usage is TRBV20-1 and J usage is TRBJ2-4; D perhaps matches TRBD1 (6 bases). The CDR3 contains 19 residues. Germline V gene data show CDR1 as DFQATT and CDR2 as SNEGSKA (reference sequence). CDR3 DNA sequence: TGCAGTGCGAGAGACACAGGGAAGTACGTGAACCGAGCCAAAAACATTCAGTACTTC. It encodes CSARDTGKYVNRAKNIQYF.

The rearrangement links TRBV20-1 to TRBJ1-5; TRBD1 aligns across 8 bases. The ends lost 3 bases at V and 5 bases at J; junction bases unmatched: 9. The CDR3 spans 15 residues. CDR1 DFQATT and CDR2 SNEGSKA come from the germline V gene (reference sequence). The CDR3 DNA reads as TGCAGTGCTAGCAATTGGGACAGGTCGGATCAGCCCCAGCATTTT. This encodes CSASNWDRSDQPQHF.

This clonotype was seen a few times. The rearrangement uses TRBV4-1 and TRBJ1-4, with D unclear. The V end was cut by 2 bases, the J end by 3 bases, with 7 bases between. Germline values: CDR1 MGHRA, CDR2 YSYEKL. The CDR3 totals 14 residues. The CDR3 reads CASSQRSPNEKLFF. The CDR3 coding sequence is TGCGCCAGCAGCCAACGCAGCCCTAATGAAAAACTGTTTTTT.

The gene calls are TRBV2 and TRBJ2-1, with D maybe TRBD1 (6 bases). Germline lookup yields CDR1 SNHLY and CDR2 FYNNEI. This CDR3 has 16 amino acids. V was trimmed by 1 base and J by 2 bases, leaving 12 bases between them. The DNA for the CDR3 is TGTGCCAGCAGTGAAGAGGGGGAAACCCCCTACAATGAGCAGTTCTTC. This translates into CASSEEGETPYNEQFF.

The chain employs TRBV6-1 and TRBJ2-1; TRBD2 agrees at 9 bases. The length of the CDR3 is 14 residues. CDR1 is MNHNS and CDR2 is SASEGT in the germline V gene. The CDR3 reads CVGLSGRGGNEQFF. In DNA, the CDR3 is TGTGTCGGGTTATCGGGGCGGGGGGGCAATGAGCAGTTCTTC.

This chain joins TRBV29-1 and TRBJ2-5, with D maybe TRBD2 (5 bases). The V gene lost 1 base and the J gene lost 5 bases, with 11 bases spanning the gap. Germline CDR1 and CDR2: SQVTM and ANQGSEA. The CDR3 is made up of 13 amino acids. CDR3 coding DNA: TGCAGCGTTGAAGTACCGGGGTGGGAGACCCAGTACTTC. It codes for CSVEVPGWETQYF.

The chain couples TRBV6-5 to TRBJ2-7; 7 positions match TRBD1. The end of the DNA is better explained by TRBJ2-5, so the J call may be wrong. Looked up from germline, CDR1 is MNHEY and CDR2 is SVGAGI. This CDR3 spans 17 amino acids. The CDR3 here is CASSYSINSRGHETQYF. The CDR3 nucleotides are TGTGCCAGCAGTTACTCGATCAATAGTAGGGGGCACGAGACCCAGTACTTC.

This clonotype came up a few times. The CDR3 bases are TGTGCCAGCAGCTTAGATCATGCGCAGGAGCAGTTCTTC. Residues: CASSLDHAQEQFF. The chain joins TRBV11-2 to TRBJ2-1; D gene ambiguous. The germline V gene encodes CDR1 SGHAT and CDR2 FQNNGV. The CDR3 runs 13 residues. With 0 bases removed from V and 10 bases from J, the gap between germline ends came to 10 bases.

The rearrangement joins TRBV7-2 to TRBJ1-5; D is unresolved. This CDR3 is built from 13 residues. The V gene's germline CDR1 is SGHTA and CDR2 FQGNSA. Trimming stripped 1 base from V and 9 bases from J, with 10 bases between. CDR3 in DNA: TGTGCCAGCAGCTTAGGTGGCGAAAGGCCCCAGCATTTT. The encoded protein is CASSLGGERPQHF.

The rearrangement links TRBV5-1 to TRBJ2-2; 9 positions match TRBD1. The CDR3 runs to 15 residues. After removal of 4 bases from V and 5 bases from J, the junction contained 6 bases not matched to a gene. Germline V gene sequence: CDR1 SGHRS, CDR2 YFSETQ. The CDR3 region has the DNA TGCGCCAGCAGCGGAGGGGACAGGGTAACCGGGGAGCTGTTTTTT. Its translation is CASSGGDRVTGELFF. Drawing the rest from reference TRBV5-1 and TRBJ2-2, the complete variable domain is KAGVTQTPRYLIKTRGQQVTLSCSPISGHRSVSWYQQTPGQGLQFLFEYFSETQRNKGNFPGRFSGRQFSNSRSEMNVSTLELGDSALYLCASSGGDRVTGELFFGEGSRLTVL.